This record looks at one TCR beta chain sequence and its context. The CDR3 has 13 residues. V was shortened by 6 bases and J by 6 bases, with 17 bases between the two germline ends. Per the germline V gene, CDR1 is SQVTM and CDR2 is ANQGSEA. These data originate in a study of CD8 T cells in Susac syndrome. Reverse transcription of about 0.45 to 1 ug RNA was performed with random hexamers. MiXCR, run by TCRdb on the immunoSEQ multiplex PCR reads, gives a single entry per CDR3 protein. The sample has roughly 110,000 distinct CDR3 sequences, roughly 91% seen once; the top ten hold 0.11% to 0.15%. The chain is built from TRBV29-1 and TRBJ1-1, with a tentative D call TRBD1 (6 bases). The source is a human donor in good health. Sequencing was performed on CD4+ T cells from PBMCs. CDR3 sequence reads: CSVTQGRGAEAFF. Here the CDR3 DNA reads TGCAGCGTAACACAGGGTAGGGGGGCTGAAGCTTTCTTT.